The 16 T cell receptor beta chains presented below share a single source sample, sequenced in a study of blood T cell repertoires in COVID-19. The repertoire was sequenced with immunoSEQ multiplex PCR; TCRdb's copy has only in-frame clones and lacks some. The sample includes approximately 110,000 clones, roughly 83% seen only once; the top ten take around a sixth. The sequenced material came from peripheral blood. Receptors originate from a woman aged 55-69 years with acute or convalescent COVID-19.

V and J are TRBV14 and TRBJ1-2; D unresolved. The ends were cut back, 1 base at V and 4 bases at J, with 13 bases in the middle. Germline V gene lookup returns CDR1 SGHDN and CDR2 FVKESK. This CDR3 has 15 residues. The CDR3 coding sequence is TGTGCCAGCAGCCAAGGTTTCGGAGCAACCTATGGCTACACCTTC. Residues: CASSQGFGATYGYTF.

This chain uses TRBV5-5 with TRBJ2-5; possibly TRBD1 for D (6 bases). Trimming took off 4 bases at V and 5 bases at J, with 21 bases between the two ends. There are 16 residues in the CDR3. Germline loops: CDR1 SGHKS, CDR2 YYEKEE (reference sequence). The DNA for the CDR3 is TGTGCCAGCAGCAGGGGAGACCGGGACACGGGGGAGACCCAGTACTTC. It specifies CASSRGDRDTGETQYF.

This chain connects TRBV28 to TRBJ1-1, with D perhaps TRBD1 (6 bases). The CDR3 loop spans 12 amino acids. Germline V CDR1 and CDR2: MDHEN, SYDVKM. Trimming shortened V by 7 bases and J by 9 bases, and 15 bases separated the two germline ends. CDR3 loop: CASTTGRGQAFF. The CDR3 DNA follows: TGTGCCAGCACTACAGGGCGCGGACAAGCTTTCTTT.

CDR3: CASSEGLQGQETQYF. DNA for the CDR3: TGCGCCAGCAGCGAGGGACTCCAGGGCCAAGAGACCCAGTACTTC. The V call is TRBV5-1, the J call TRBJ2-5, with D tentatively TRBD2 (6 bases). V was cut by 4 bases and J by 1 base, with 14 bases left in between. CDR3 length equals 15 residues. Germline V gene sequence: CDR1 SGHRS, CDR2 YFSETQ. Variable domain in full (rest from reference TRBV5-1 and TRBJ2-5): KAGVTQTPRYLIKTRGQQVTLSCSPISGHRSVSWYQQTPGQGLQFLFEYFSETQRNKGNFPGRFSGRQFSNSRSEMNVSTLELGDSALYLCASSEGLQGQETQYFGPGTRLLVL.

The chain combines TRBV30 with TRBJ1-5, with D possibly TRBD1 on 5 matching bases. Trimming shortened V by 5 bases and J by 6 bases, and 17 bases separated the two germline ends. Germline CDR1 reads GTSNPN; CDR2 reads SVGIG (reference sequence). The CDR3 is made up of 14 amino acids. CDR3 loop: CAWAPGGGPQPQHF. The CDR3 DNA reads TGTGCCTGGGCCCCCGGGGGGGGTCCTCAGCCCCAGCATTTT.

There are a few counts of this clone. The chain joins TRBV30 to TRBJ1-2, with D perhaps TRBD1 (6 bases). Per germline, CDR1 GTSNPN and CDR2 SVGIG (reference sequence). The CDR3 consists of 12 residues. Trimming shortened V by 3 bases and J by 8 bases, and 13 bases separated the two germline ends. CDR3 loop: CAWREHRAGYTF. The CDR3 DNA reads TGTGCCTGGAGGGAACACAGGGCCGGCTACACCTTC. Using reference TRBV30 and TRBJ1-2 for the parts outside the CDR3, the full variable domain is SQTIHQWPATLVQPVGSPLSLECTVEGTSNPNLYWYRQAAGRGLQLLFYSVGIGQISSEVPQNLSASRPQDRQFILSSKKLLLSDSGFYLCAWREHRAGYTFGSGTRLTVV.

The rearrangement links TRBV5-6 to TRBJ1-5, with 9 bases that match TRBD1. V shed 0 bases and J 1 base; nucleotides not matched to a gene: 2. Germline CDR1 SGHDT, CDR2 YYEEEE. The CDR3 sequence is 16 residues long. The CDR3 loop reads CASSLGGTGSNQPQHF. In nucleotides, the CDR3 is TGTGCCAGCAGCTTGGGGGGGACAGGGAGCAATCAGCCCCAGCATTTT.

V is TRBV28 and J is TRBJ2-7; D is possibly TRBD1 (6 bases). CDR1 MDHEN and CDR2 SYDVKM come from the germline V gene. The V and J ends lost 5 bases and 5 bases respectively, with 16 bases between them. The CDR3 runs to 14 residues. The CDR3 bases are TGTGCCAGCAGTCTGGGGGCGTTTACGGACGAGCAGTACTTC. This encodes CASSLGAFTDEQYF.

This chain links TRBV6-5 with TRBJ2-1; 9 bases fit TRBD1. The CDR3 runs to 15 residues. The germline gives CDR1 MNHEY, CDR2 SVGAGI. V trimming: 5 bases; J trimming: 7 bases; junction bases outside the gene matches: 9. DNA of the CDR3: TGTGCCAGCAGTACCTTACAGGGGGCGATGAATGAGCAGTTCTTC. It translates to CASSTLQGAMNEQFF.

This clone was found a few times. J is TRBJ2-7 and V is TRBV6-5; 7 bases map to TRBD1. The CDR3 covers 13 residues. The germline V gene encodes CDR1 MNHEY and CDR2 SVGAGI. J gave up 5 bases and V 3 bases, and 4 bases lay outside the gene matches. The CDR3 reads CASSYKGANEQYF. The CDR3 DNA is TGTGCCAGCAGTTATAAGGGGGCCAACGAGCAGTACTTC.

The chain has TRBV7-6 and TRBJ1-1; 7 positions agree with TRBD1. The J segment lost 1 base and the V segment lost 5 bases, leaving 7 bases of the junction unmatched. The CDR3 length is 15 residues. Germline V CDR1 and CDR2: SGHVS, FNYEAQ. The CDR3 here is CASSPVTGRNTEAFF. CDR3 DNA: TGTGCCAGCAGCCCCGTGACAGGGAGGAACACTGAAGCTTTCTTT.

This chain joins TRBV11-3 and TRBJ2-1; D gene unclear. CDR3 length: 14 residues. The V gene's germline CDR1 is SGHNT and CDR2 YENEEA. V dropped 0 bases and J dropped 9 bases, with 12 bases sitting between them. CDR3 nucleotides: TGTGCCAGCAGCTTAGAAAAACTAAGTGGTGAGCAGTTCTTC. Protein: CASSLEKLSGEQFF.

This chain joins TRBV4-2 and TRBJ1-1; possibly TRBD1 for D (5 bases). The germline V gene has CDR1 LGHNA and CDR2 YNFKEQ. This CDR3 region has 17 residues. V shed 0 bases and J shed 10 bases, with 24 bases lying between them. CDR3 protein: CASSQDSGGLRVGVAFF. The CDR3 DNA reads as TGTGCCAGCAGCCAAGATAGCGGGGGGTTGAGGGTTGGGGTAGCTTTCTTT.

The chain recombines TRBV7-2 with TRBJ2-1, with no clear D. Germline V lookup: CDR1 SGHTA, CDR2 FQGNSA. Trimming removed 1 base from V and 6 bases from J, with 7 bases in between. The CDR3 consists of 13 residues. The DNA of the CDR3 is TGTGCCAGCAGCTTAGTACGGGTCAATGAGCAGTTCTTC. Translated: CASSLVRVNEQFF.

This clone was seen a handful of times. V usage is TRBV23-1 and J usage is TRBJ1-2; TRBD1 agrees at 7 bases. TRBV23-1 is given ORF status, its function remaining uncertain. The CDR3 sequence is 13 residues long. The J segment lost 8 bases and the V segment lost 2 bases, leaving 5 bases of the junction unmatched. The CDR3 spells CASSQKGRGGYTF. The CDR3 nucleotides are TGCGCCAGCAGTCAAAAGGGCAGGGGGGGCTACACCTTC.

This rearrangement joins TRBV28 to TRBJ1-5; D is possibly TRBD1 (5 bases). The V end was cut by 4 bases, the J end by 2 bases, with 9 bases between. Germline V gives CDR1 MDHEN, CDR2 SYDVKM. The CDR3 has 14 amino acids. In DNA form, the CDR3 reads TGTGCCAGCAGTTCCCCAGGGCGCAATCAGCCCCAGCATTTT. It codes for CASSSPGRNQPQHF. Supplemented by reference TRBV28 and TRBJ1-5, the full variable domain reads DVKVTQSSRYLVKRTGEKVFLECVQDMDHENMFWYRQDPGLGLRLIYFSYDVKMKEKGDIPEGYSVSREKKERFSLILESASTNQTSMYLCASSSPGRNQPQHFGDGTRLSIL.